Each of the 30 T cell receptor beta chains below was sequenced from the same sample in a study of blood T cell repertoires in COVID-19. Here immunoSEQ multiplex PCR was the method, and the copy in TCRdb shows in-frame clones only, minus some. The sample has roughly 200,000 clones, under 90% seen once. Sequenced sample: peripheral blood. These receptors were taken from a person between 65 and 80 years old with COVID-19, enrolled during active disease.

The V and J genes are TRBV6-2 or TRBV6-3 and TRBJ2-7, with TRBD2 as a possible D gene (6 bases). V was cut by 0 bases and J by 5 bases, with 14 bases left in between. Germline CDR1 MNHEY, CDR2 SVGEGT. The CDR3 is 15 residues long. CDR3 in DNA: TGTGCCAGCAGTTACTCGGAGACTAGTTCCCACGAGCAGTACTTC. This gives the protein CASSYSETSSHEQYF.

The chain's CDR3 is CASSFRGTVNEKLFF. CDR3 bases: TGTGCCAGCAGCTTCCGGGGGACAGTGAATGAAAAACTGTTTTTT. This rearrangement joins TRBV7-8 to TRBJ1-4, with TRBD1 matching over 7 bases. The germline gives CDR1 SGHVS, CDR2 FQNEAQ. There are 15 residues in the CDR3. Trimming took 3 bases from V and 5 from J; bases not matched to a gene: 6. The whole variable domain, filled in from reference TRBV7-8 and TRBJ1-4, reads GAGVSQSPRYKVAKRGQDVALRCDPISGHVSLFWYQQALGQGPEFLTYFQNEAQLDKSGLPSDRFFAERPEGSVSTLKIQRTQQEDSAVYLCASSFRGTVNEKLFFGSGTQLSVL.

This clone appeared a few times. The J gene is TRBJ2-7, the V gene TRBV29-1; D perhaps matches TRBD2 (5 bases). The V end lost 4 bases, the J end lost 7 bases, and 17 bases lay between the germline ends. In germline, CDR1 is SQVTM, CDR2 ANQGSEA. The CDR3 contains 13 residues. The CDR3 region has the DNA TGCAGCGTTGCTCAGTCCGGACGAGGGGAGCAGTACTTC. Its protein product is CSVAQSGRGEQYF.

The chain has TRBV6-6 and TRBJ1-1, with D possibly being TRBD1 (5 bases). CDR3 length: 15 residues. With 6 bases removed from V and 4 bases from J, the gap between germline ends came to 18 bases. Germline CDR1 and CDR2: MNHNY and SVGAGI (reference sequence). The CDR3 reads CASRLTQGGGTEAFF. The CDR3 DNA reads as TGTGCCAGCAGGCTAACCCAGGGAGGCGGCACTGAAGCTTTCTTT.

CDR3 sequence reads: CASSLRDRDNSPLHF. CDR3 coding DNA: TGTGCCAGCAGTCTCCGGGACAGGGATAATTCACCCCTCCACTTT. V and J are TRBV28 and TRBJ1-6; 9 bases agree with TRBD1. The germline CDR1 and CDR2 sequences are MDHEN and SYDVKM. The CDR3 runs to 15 residues. J lost 5 bases, V lost 5 bases, and 4 bases had no gene match.

The rearrangement uses TRBV3-1 (or the pseudogene TRBV3-2) and TRBJ2-3; possible D gene TRBD2, 6 bases. CDR1 is LGHDT, CDR2 YNNKEL, per germline (reference sequence). The CDR3 has 16 residues. Trimming cost V 6 bases and J 8 bases, with 24 bases left between them. This CDR3 reads CASSLTAGGAISTQYF. The CDR3 coding sequence is TGTGCCAGCAGTCTTACTGCTGGCGGGGCAATTTCTACGCAGTATTTT.

The chain is built from TRBV28 and TRBJ1-5; 7 bases line up with TRBD1. Germline-derived CDR1 and CDR2 are MDHEN and SYDVKM. V lost 5 bases and J lost 1; bases outside the gene matches: 5. The CDR3 is 15 residues long. As DNA, the CDR3 is TGTGCCAGCAGTCAGACAGGGATAAGCAATCAGCCCCAGCATTTT. As protein: CASSQTGISNQPQHF.

The chain recombines TRBV21-1 with TRBJ2-5; the listed D gene, TRBD1, was not tested against the DNA. TRBV21-1 is assigned pseudogene status. This CDR3 has 15 amino acids. CDR3 bases: TGTGCCAGCAGCATTCGGGACAGAACCCAAGAGACCCAGTACTTC. Protein product: CASSIRDRTQETQYF.

Only a few counts were recorded for this clone. The chain uses TRBV2 and TRBJ2-2; 8 bases are shared with TRBD1. V dropped 4 bases and J dropped 0; count of bases not matched to a gene: 4. The germline CDR1 and CDR2 sequences are SNHLY and FYNNEI. CDR3 length: 16 residues. CDR3 coding DNA: TGTGCCAGCAGTGGGGCGGGACAGGCGAACACCGGGGAGCTGTTTTTT. As protein: CASSGAGQANTGELFF.

The chain joins TRBV2 to TRBJ1-2; 7 positions agree with TRBD1. Germline CDR1 reads SNHLY; CDR2 reads FYNNEI. CDR3 length: 12 amino acids. V shed 6 bases and J 2 bases; nucleotides not matched to a gene: 0. The chain's CDR3 is CASSRGNYGYTF. In nucleotides, the CDR3 is TGTGCCAGCAGCAGGGGGAACTATGGCTACACCTTC.

CDR3 residues: CAWSVALDDGYTF. DNA for the CDR3: TGTGCCTGGAGTGTAGCCCTAGATGATGGCTACACCTTC. The J gene is TRBJ1-2, the V gene TRBV30, with unresolved D. The CDR3 sequence is 13 residues long. V was pared by 0 bases and J by 6 bases, with 11 bases between. Germline V gives CDR1 GTSNPN, CDR2 SVGIG (reference sequence).

The CDR3 region has the DNA TGTGCCACCAGCCGGGGGGGCACAGATACGCAGTATTTT. As protein: CATSRGGTDTQYF. The V gene is TRBV15, the J gene TRBJ2-3; 7 bases map to TRBD2. J lost 1 base, V lost 5 bases, and 0 bases had no gene match. Germline V gene lookup returns CDR1 LNHNV and CDR2 YYDKDF (reference sequence). This CDR3 comprises 13 residues.

CDR3 DNA: TGTGCCACCAGAGAGGGATTTTCCGGTAACTATGGCTACACCTTC. Translating gives CATREGFSGNYGYTF. The chain employs TRBV15 and TRBJ1-2; D gene uncertain. The CDR3 length is 15 residues. Trimming cost V 6 bases and J 1 base, with 15 bases left between them. The germline V gene encodes CDR1 LNHNV and CDR2 YYDKDF (reference sequence).

The chain recombines TRBV12-3 or TRBV12-4 with TRBJ1-2; no reliable D call. V lost 7 bases and J 3 bases, leaving 9 bases between the germline ends. The CDR3 contains 12 residues. In nucleotides, the CDR3 is TGTGCCAGCACACGGGGTGACTATGGCTACACCTTC. This encodes CASTRGDYGYTF.

This clone was recorded only once. The CDR3 sequence: CASSLSGGKANEKLFF. The CDR3 nucleotides are TGTGCCAGCAGCTTAAGCGGGGGGAAGGCTAATGAAAAACTGTTTTTT. The V gene is TRBV7-9, the J gene TRBJ1-4; D possibly corresponds to TRBD1 (5 bases). Trimming took 2 bases from V and 3 from J, leaving 13 bases between them. Germline V CDR1 and CDR2: SEHNR, FQNEAQ (reference sequence). The CDR3 runs to 16 residues.

This chain joins TRBV6-2 or TRBV6-3 and TRBJ1-5; the match to TRBD1 covers 8 bases. The germline V gene has CDR1 MNHEY and CDR2 SVGEGT. CDR3 length equals 14 residues. The V and J ends lost 5 bases and 6 bases, in that order; junction bases with no gene match: 6. The CDR3 bases are TGTGCCAGCAGTGGACAGGGAGGGAGTCAGCCCCAGCATTTT. This sequence encodes CASSGQGGSQPQHF.

V is TRBV5-1 and J is TRBJ1-1; maybe TRBD1 (5 bases). V lost 0 bases, J lost 5 bases, and 14 bases lay in between. The germline CDR1 and CDR2 sequences are SGHRS and YFSETQ. The CDR3 contains 15 residues. For the CDR3, the DNA is TGCGCCAGCAGCTTGGTTGGAAGGGGTCGGACTGAAGCTTTCTTT. Its translation: CASSLVGRGRTEAFF.

This chain uses TRBV11-3 with TRBJ2-1; D might be TRBD2 (6 bases). The CDR3 runs 13 residues. The V and J ends lost 8 bases and 3 bases respectively, with 11 bases between them. The V gene's germline CDR1 is SGHNT and CDR2 YENEEA. CDR3 DNA sequence: TGTGCCAGCTCTCTAGCGTTCTACAATGAGCAGTTCTTC. The encoded protein is CASSLAFYNEQFF.

V and J are TRBV7-2 and TRBJ2-1; 8 bases match TRBD2. V gave up 7 bases and J gave up 8 bases; unmatched junction bases: 7. There are 13 residues in the CDR3. Germline V gene sequence: CDR1 SGHTA, CDR2 FQGNSA. Written as DNA, the CDR3 is TGTGCCAGCACAGGACTAGCTGGCGATGAGCAGTTCTTC. Protein sequence: CASTGLAGDEQFF.

The chain couples TRBV11-3 to TRBJ2-5; D is unresolved. This CDR3 has 15 amino acids. Trimming removed 1 base from V and 2 bases from J, with 11 bases in between. Germline CDR1 is SGHNT and CDR2 is YENEEA. The CDR3 sequence: CASSLGSPEQETQYF. In DNA form, the CDR3 reads TGTGCCAGCAGCTTAGGGTCGCCGGAGCAAGAGACCCAGTACTTC.

The gene calls are TRBV6-5 and TRBJ1-1; no clear D. CDR3 length: 11 residues. CDR1 and CDR2 from the germline V gene are MNHEY and SVGAGI. Trimming removed 6 bases at V and 4 bases at J, with 6 bases between. The CDR3: CASRATTEAFF. CDR3 nucleotides: TGTGCCAGCAGGGCCACCACTGAAGCTTTCTTT.

The chain employs TRBV4-1 and TRBJ1-5; 7 bases are a match to TRBD1. The CDR3 runs to 15 residues. Germline V lookup: CDR1 MGHRA, CDR2 YSYEKL. The V gene end was trimmed by 2 bases and the J gene end by 6 bases; junction bases not matched to a gene: 7. DNA of the CDR3: TGCGCCAGCAGCCAACCAGACAGGGAAAGTCAGCCCCAGCATTTT. Protein sequence: CASSQPDRESQPQHF.

The rearrangement uses TRBV24-1 and TRBJ2-1, with 14 bases fitting TRBD2. The V gene's germline CDR1 is KGHDR and CDR2 SFDVKD. This CDR3 has 16 residues. Trimming removed 4 bases from V and 5 bases from J; junction bases left unmatched: 3. DNA for the CDR3: TGTGCCACCAGTGACCCGGGACTAGCGGGAGACAATGAGCAGTTCTTC. Translation gives CATSDPGLAGDNEQFF.

The CDR3 bases are TGTGCCAGCAGCTCCGCAGGGGGAAGGAGTAATGAAAAACTGTTTTTT. It specifies CASSSAGGRSNEKLFF. The rearrangement joins TRBV5-4 to TRBJ1-4, with TRBD1 matching over 7 bases. From germline, CDR1 is SGHNT and CDR2 YYREEE (reference sequence). CDR3 length equals 16 residues. V dropped 3 bases and J dropped 4; count of bases not matched to a gene: 9.

This clone came up a few times. CDR3 loop: CASSTSTGLDYGYTF. In nucleotides, the CDR3 is TGTGCCAGCAGTACCTCGACAGGGTTGGACTATGGCTACACCTTC. The chain has TRBV5-4 and TRBJ1-2; 7 bases align to TRBD1. In germline, CDR1 is SGHNT, CDR2 YYREEE (reference sequence). The CDR3 is 15 residues long. The J segment lost 3 bases and the V segment lost 5 bases, leaving 10 bases of the junction unmatched. Based on the CDR3 plus reference TRBV5-4 and TRBJ1-2, the full variable domain is ETGVTQSPTHLIKTRGQQVTLRCSSQSGHNTVSWYQQALGQGPQFIFQYYREEENGRGNFPPRFSGLQFPNYSSELNVNALELDDSALYLCASSTSTGLDYGYTFGSGTRLTVV.

This chain uses TRBV28 with TRBJ1-1; D not resolved. V lost 7 bases to trimming and J lost 5 bases, with 20 bases between them. Germline assignment: CDR1 MDHEN and CDR2 SYDVKM. This CDR3 comprises 15 residues. This chain's CDR3 is CASTQVSGLRTEAFF. The CDR3 DNA reads TGTGCCAGCACTCAGGTGTCTGGTTTGAGAACTGAAGCTTTCTTT.

The chain has TRBV7-3 and TRBJ2-5; D perhaps matches TRBD2 (6 bases). Trimming stripped 5 bases from V and 5 bases from J, with 15 bases between. Germline assignment: CDR1 SGHTA and CDR2 FQGTGA. The CDR3 runs to 14 residues. This chain's CDR3 is CASSPTRAGETQYF. The CDR3 DNA reads TGTGCCAGCAGCCCAACCAGGGCGGGGGAGACCCAGTACTTC.

The rearrangement joins TRBV6-2 or TRBV6-3 to TRBJ1-1, with 9 bases identical to TRBD1. Per the germline V gene, CDR1 is MNHEY and CDR2 is SVGEGT. J lost 2 bases, V lost 0 bases, and 7 bases had no gene match. The CDR3 totals 17 residues. CDR3 bases: TGTGCCAGCAGTTACTCACGACCGGGACAGGGAAACACTGAAGCTTTCTTT. As protein: CASSYSRPGQGNTEAFF.

The chain uses TRBV6-5 and TRBJ1-3; 9 bases match TRBD1. The J segment lost 5 bases and the V segment lost 3 bases, leaving 8 bases of the junction unmatched. The CDR3 contains 16 residues. The V gene's germline CDR1 is MNHEY and CDR2 SVGAGI. The CDR3 reads CASSYSGQGRRNTIYF. CDR3 bases: TGTGCCAGCAGTTATTCGGGACAGGGTCGGAGAAACACCATATATTTT.

The chain links TRBV7-9 to TRBJ2-1, with D possibly being TRBD1 (5 bases). CDR3 size: 12 residues. The ends were cut back, 1 base at V and 10 bases at J, with 8 bases in the middle. The germline V gene has CDR1 SEHNR and CDR2 FQNEAQ (reference sequence). The CDR3 sequence: CASSLGAGEQFF. The CDR3 region has the DNA TGTGCCAGCAGCTTAGGAGCAGGGGAGCAGTTCTTC.